This T cell receptor (beta chain) was sequenced in a study of cytomegalovirus exposure and HLA in healthy donors. Findings and limits, study-wide: According to the study, 160 or so TCR beta chains were cytomegalovirus-associated. A few chains linked to CMV were shown in vitro to be specific for CMV antigens.

Clones were read by immunoSEQ multiplex PCR, and TCRdb kept only the in-frame ones, dropping some. The table lists 80,000 to 100,000 clones, around 88% of them singletons, with 3% to 4.5% in the top ten. A word on this clone: The antigen remains undetermined.

These donors were members of the 120-subject validation cohort, a group separate from the approximately 700-subject first cohort. The CDR3 is made up of 16 amino acids. CDR1 and CDR2 (germline): SGHTA, FQGNSA. The V end lost 8 bases, the J end lost 0 bases, and 16 bases lay between the germline ends. The chain couples TRBV7-2 to TRBJ1-4; D gene ambiguous. The source material was PBMCs. This clonotype was obtained from a woman under 40 in good health and CMV-seronegative. Here the CDR3 DNA reads TGTGCCAGCTCCCTGCGGGCCACTTCAACTAATGAAAAACTGTTTTTT. It specifies CASSLRATSTNEKLFF.